This TCR beta chain stems from a study of CD8 T cells in Susac syndrome. With 6 bases clipped from V and 2 bases from J, the junction kept 6 bases outside the gene matches. The CDR3 length is 14 residues. Germline V gives CDR1 SNHLY, CDR2 FYNNEI. Random hexamers were used to reverse transcribe the RNA input (about 0.5 to 1 ug). The TCR beta CDR3 was amplified by immunoSEQ multiplex PCR across 54 Vbeta, 13 Jbeta. A single record per CDR3 protein comes from TCRdb applying MiXCR to the immunoSEQ multiplex PCR reads. The data contain more than 150,000 distinct CDR3 sequences, roughly 95% of them seen just once; the ten biggest clones take up approximately 0.12%.

The chain combines TRBV2 with TRBJ2-7, with 8 bases fitting TRBD1. The clonotype originates from a human donor with Susac syndrome. Source material: CD4+ T cells from PBMCs. The CDR3 sequence is CASREGQVTYEQYV. The CDR3 DNA sequence: TGTGCCAGCAGGGAGGGACAGGTCACCTACGAGCAGTACGTC.